This TCR beta chain was sequenced for a study of blood T cell repertoires in COVID-19. For the study at large: The United States, Italy and Spain provided the acute and convalescent COVID-19 samples. T cells, B-cell-depleted T cells, or PBMCs supplied cDNA or gDNA.

In the authors' methods: From reference gene primer amplification, estimates of nucleated cell counts were derived. Profiled with immunoSEQ multiplex PCR; TCRdb holds only in-frame clones, not every one. V and J calls and clone size are copied from that table; D and trimming were computed from the DNA. The sample contains some 22,000 clones, about 83% of which appear only once. The CDR3 runs to 16 residues. Germline V gives CDR1 LNHDA, CDR2 SQIVND (reference sequence). Between the trimmed V and J ends, which lost 0 bases and 1 base, there was a span of 11 bases. The receptor was derived from a man in his sixties or seventies with acute or convalescent COVID-19. The chain couples TRBV19 to TRBJ2-3; possible D gene TRBD1, 6 bases. Sequenced sample: peripheral blood. Here the CDR3 DNA reads TGTGCCAGTAGTATAGATTCGGACAGACGCACAGATACGCAGTATTTT. Translation: CASSIDSDRRTDTQYF.